This T cell receptor (beta chain) was sequenced in a study of blood T cell repertoires in COVID-19. Study context: Samples taken during acute and convalescent COVID-19 were collected in the United States, Italy and Spain.

As handled by the study authors: Amplification from reference gene primers served as the basis for estimated nucleated cell counts. Only in-frame clones appear in the TCRdb table, and some are missing; sequencing was by immunoSEQ multiplex PCR. Clone size and the V and J calls come from that table; the DNA yielded D and trimming. The repertoire includes a few hundred thousand clones, roughly four fifths of them detected once, and more than 3% sits in the top ten. Researchers sorted participants into cohorts using their self-reported clinical history. Two consecutive negative NP/OP PCR tests, clearance, or resolved symptoms defined Cohort 3 recovery. V lost 4 bases and J lost 4, with 9 bases in between. The CDR3 covers 13 residues. Germline lookup yields CDR1 LGHDT and CDR2 YNNKEL (reference sequence).

This receptor was obtained from a man aged 45-60 years who had recovered from COVID-19. Material: PBMCs or T cells enriched from blood (not recorded which). The chain joins TRBV3-1 (or the pseudogene TRBV3-2) to TRBJ2-3; D not certain. CDR3 in amino acids: CASSPTVADTQYF. The CDR3 region has the DNA TGTGCCAGCAGCCCTACGGTGGCAGATACGCAGTATTTT.